Following are 14 T cell receptor beta chains from one sample sequenced in a study of blood T cells in healthy people across ages. A J-beta primer mix and a sample-barcoded 5' primer were used in a second PCR of about 7 to 12 cycles. TCRdb recomputed calls from the 5' RACE reads with MiXCR, one row per CDR3 protein. This table holds about 1.6 million distinct CDR3 sequences, approximately 32% found once. Sequences were obtained from blood. All receptors come from a woman between 25 and 40 years old in good health.

The gene calls are TRBV6-1 and TRBJ1-6; D gene unclear. The CDR3 sequence is 16 residues long. V lost 1 base and J 9 bases, leaving 16 bases between the germline ends. Germline V gene lookup returns CDR1 MNHNS and CDR2 SASEGT. Here the CDR3 reads CASSEDYTQRFSPLHF. In nucleotides, the CDR3 is TGTGCCAGCAGTGAAGATTACACCCAGAGGTTTTCACCCCTCCACTTT.

The V call is TRBV15, the J call TRBJ1-5; 7 bases match TRBD1. CDR3 length: 20 residues. V shed 1 base and J 4 bases; nucleotides not matched to a gene: 19. The germline V gene has CDR1 LNHNV and CDR2 YYDKDF (reference sequence). CDR3 sequence reads: CATSRVLSSGTVPKNQPQHF. In nucleotides, the CDR3 is TGTGCCACCAGCAGAGTACTCAGCTCTGGGACAGTGCCTAAAAATCAGCCCCAGCATTTT.

This chain uses TRBV12-3 or TRBV12-4 with TRBJ1-2; no definite D call. This CDR3 comprises 14 residues. V was pared by 2 bases and J by 4 bases, with 11 bases between. The CDR3 bases are TGTGCCAGCAGTTTAAAGACGCTTACCTATGGCTACACCTTC. Amino acids: CASSLKTLTYGYTF.

The rearrangement joins TRBV5-4 to TRBJ2-1, with 8 nucleotides matching TRBD1. The CDR3 runs to 15 residues. Germline V lookup: CDR1 SGHNT, CDR2 YYREEE (reference sequence). Losses at the gene ends were 4 bases for V and 7 bases for J; bases not matched to a gene: 10. Here the CDR3 DNA reads TGTGCCAGCAGCCCCGGACAGGGCTTATCGAATGAGCAGTTCTTC. This encodes CASSPGQGLSNEQFF.

The V call is TRBV6-1, the J call TRBJ2-1, with TRBD2 matching over 12 bases. Trimming took 6 bases from V and 10 from J; bases not matched to a gene: 10. Germline loops: CDR1 MNHNS, CDR2 SASEGT. The CDR3 extends over 15 amino acids. Written as DNA, the CDR3 is TGTGCCAGCAGCCCCGGGACTAGCGGGCTCAGGGAGCAGTTCTTC. Its protein product is CASSPGTSGLREQFF.

This clonotype was counted a few times. V and J are TRBV25-1 and TRBJ1-2, with TRBD1 matching 9 bases. Germline V CDR1 and CDR2: MGHDK, SYGVNS. The trim removed 1 base at V and 5 bases at J, leaving 5 bases unmatched. This CDR3 is 15 amino acids long. In DNA form, the CDR3 reads TGTGCCAGCAGTGAATCCAGACAGGGGGTATATGGCTACACCTTC. Translation: CASSESRQGVYGYTF.

The rearrangement joins TRBV29-1 to TRBJ1-1; D is unresolved. Germline CDR1 and CDR2: SQVTM and ANQGSEA. This CDR3 has 12 amino acids. The CDR3 reads CVVRVRVTEAFF. CDR3 bases: TGCGTCGTTAGAGTTCGAGTCACTGAAGCTTTCTTT.

The V call is TRBV3-1, the J call TRBJ1-4, with unresolved D. The CDR3 sequence is 11 residues long. CDR1 and CDR2 from the germline V gene are LGHDT and YNNKEL (reference sequence). V was pared by 6 bases and J by 8 bases, with 7 bases between. CDR3 sequence reads: CASRNGEKLFF. DNA of the CDR3: TGTGCCAGCAGGAACGGGGAAAAACTGTTTTTT.

Turning to this clonotype: At one boundary the junction diverges from the germline segment, which might be a read error. V and J are TRBV28 and TRBJ2-1; either TRBD1 or TRBD2 may supply D (5 bases each). The CDR3 is made up of 16 amino acids. Germline lookup yields CDR1 MDHEN and CDR2 SYDVKM. The CDR3 loop reads CVSSTLNRDPLHEQFF. The CDR3 nucleotides are TGTGTCAGCAGCACCTTGAATCGGGACCCCCTACATGAGCAGTTCTTC.

The chain has TRBV25-1 and TRBJ1-1; D remains ambiguous. The CDR3 is made up of 15 amino acids. Germline-derived CDR1 and CDR2 are MGHDK and SYGVNS. Trimming removed 3 bases from V and 0 bases from J, with 11 bases in between. This chain's CDR3 is CASSDGPALNTEAFF. CDR3 sequence (DNA): TGTGCCAGCAGTGACGGCCCAGCCCTGAACACTGAAGCTTTCTTT.

This clonotype was seen just once. A much bigger clone sits one base away, suggesting this may be a read error. The chain is built from TRBV4-1 and TRBJ2-7; TRBD1 might be the D (6 bases). V was shortened by 4 bases and J by 4 bases, with 14 bases between the two germline ends. The germline V gene encodes CDR1 MGHRA and CDR2 YSYEKL. CDR3 size: 14 residues. CDR3 nucleotides: TGCGCCAGCAGCCGACTCGGACAGCAGTACGAGCAGTACTTC. Translating gives CASSRLGQQYEQYF.

The chain couples TRBV6-5 to TRBJ2-1; 11 bases are shared with TRBD2. J lost 4 bases, V lost 2 bases, and 10 bases had no gene match. The germline gives CDR1 MNHEY, CDR2 SVGAGI. The CDR3 sequence is 18 residues long. As DNA, the CDR3 is TGTGCCAGCAGTTACCCTCGGGATAGCGGGGGGGGGTACAATGAGCAGTTCTTC. The encoded protein is CASSYPRDSGGGYNEQFF.

Note on this clonotype: One base away lies a much larger clone, so this may be a sequencing read error. This chain links TRBV7-9 with TRBJ1-2; D gene uncertain. V lost 4 bases, J lost 3 bases, and 12 bases lay in between. The CDR3 loop spans 14 amino acids. Germline CDR1 and CDR2: SEHNR and FQNEAQ (reference sequence). DNA for the CDR3: TGTGCCAGCAGCTCAGCCAGCGGCTACTATGGCTACACCTTC. Translation: CASSSASGYYGYTF.

The V gene is TRBV20-1, the J gene TRBJ2-7; no firm D call. There are 13 residues in the CDR3. Germline CDR1 and CDR2: DFQATT and SNEGSKA (reference sequence). Trimming took 2 bases from V and 0 from J, leaving 8 bases between them. The CDR3 DNA is TGCAGTGCTAGATACCTAGGCTCCTACGAGCAGTACTTC. As protein: CSARYLGSYEQYF.